A single count supports the clone carrying this T cell receptor beta chain. There are 17 residues in the CDR3. Some clones are missing from TCRdb's copy, which holds only in-frame ones; the method was immunoSEQ multiplex PCR. The sample comprises 75,000 to 95,000 clones, approximately 80% of which are singletons, and 25% rests with the top ten. The sample comes from a study of radiotherapy plus CTLA-4 blockade in lung cancer. The material was peripheral blood, obtained from a patient treated with radiotherapy plus ipilimumab. V is TRBV21-1 and J is TRBJ2-7; the table names TRBD2, a call not compared with the DNA. TRBV21-1 is noted as a pseudogene. This TCR came from a human donor with non-small cell lung cancer that progressed on radiotherapy plus ipilimumab. CDR3 DNA: TGTGCCAGCAGCAAAGTAAGGGTTCGGACTCGACCCTACGAGCAGTACTTC. Amino acid sequence: CASSKVRVRTRPYEQYF.